This T cell receptor (beta chain) was identified in a study of PD-1 blockade in classical Hodgkin lymphoma. Measured with immunoSEQ multiplex PCR; TCRdb has only the in-frame clones, and not every one. The data hold under 50,000 clones, with around two thirds observed a single time. The time point: cycle 4 day 1 (C4D1), after five to seven weeks of nivolumab. All patients relapsed after autologous stem cell transplantation, and brentuximab vedotin exposure varied. This CDR3 is built from 13 residues. V dropped 1 base and J dropped 7 bases, with 11 bases sitting between them. Germline CDR1 is GTSNPN and CDR2 is SVGIG (reference sequence).

The material was peripheral blood mononuclear cells (PBMCs), obtained before the fourth cycle of nivolumab. The chain is built from TRBV30 and TRBJ1-5; no firm D call. The sequence came from a human donor with classical Hodgkin lymphoma. CDR3 in amino acids: CAWSGEGMQPQHF. CDR3 DNA sequence: TGTGCCTGGAGTGGTGAGGGAATGCAGCCCCAGCATTTT.